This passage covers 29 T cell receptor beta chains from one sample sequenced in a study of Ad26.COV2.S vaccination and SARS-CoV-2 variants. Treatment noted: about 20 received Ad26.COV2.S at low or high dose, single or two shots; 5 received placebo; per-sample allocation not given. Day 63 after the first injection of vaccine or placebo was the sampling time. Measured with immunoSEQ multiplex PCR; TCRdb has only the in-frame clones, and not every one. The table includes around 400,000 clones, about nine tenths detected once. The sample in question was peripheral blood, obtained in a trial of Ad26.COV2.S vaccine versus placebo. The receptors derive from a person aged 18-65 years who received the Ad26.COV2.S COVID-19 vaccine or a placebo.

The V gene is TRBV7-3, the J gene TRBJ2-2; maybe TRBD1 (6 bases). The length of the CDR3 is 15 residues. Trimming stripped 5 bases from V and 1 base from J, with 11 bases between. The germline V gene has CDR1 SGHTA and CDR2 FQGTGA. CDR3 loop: CASSPGQLNTGELFF. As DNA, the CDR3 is TGTGCCAGCAGCCCAGGACAGTTGAACACCGGGGAGCTGTTTTTT.

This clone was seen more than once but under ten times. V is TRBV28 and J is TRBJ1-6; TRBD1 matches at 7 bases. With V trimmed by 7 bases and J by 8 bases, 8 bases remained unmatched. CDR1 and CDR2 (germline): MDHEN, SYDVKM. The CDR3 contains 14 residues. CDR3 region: CASNAFDRDSPLHF. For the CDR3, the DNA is TGTGCCAGCAACGCTTTCGACAGGGATTCACCCCTCCACTTT.

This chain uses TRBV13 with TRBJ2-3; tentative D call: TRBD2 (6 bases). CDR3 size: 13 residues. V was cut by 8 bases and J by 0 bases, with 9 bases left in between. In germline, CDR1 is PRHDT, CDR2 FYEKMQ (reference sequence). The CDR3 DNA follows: TGTGCCAGCGGGACTCCCAGCACAGATACGCAGTATTTT. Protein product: CASGTPSTDTQYF.

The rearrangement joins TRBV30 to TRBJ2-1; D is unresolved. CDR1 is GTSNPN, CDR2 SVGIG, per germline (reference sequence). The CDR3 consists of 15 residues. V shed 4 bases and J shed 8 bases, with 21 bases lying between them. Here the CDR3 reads CAWIIQDPVYDEQFF. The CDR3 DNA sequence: TGTGCCTGGATTATCCAGGACCCGGTTTACGATGAGCAGTTCTTC.

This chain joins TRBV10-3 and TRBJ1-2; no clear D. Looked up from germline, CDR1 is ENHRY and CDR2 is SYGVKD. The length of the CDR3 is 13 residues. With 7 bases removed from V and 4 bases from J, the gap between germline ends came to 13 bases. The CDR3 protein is CAITDGSAYGYTF. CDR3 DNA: TGTGCCATCACCGACGGTTCGGCCTATGGCTACACCTTC.

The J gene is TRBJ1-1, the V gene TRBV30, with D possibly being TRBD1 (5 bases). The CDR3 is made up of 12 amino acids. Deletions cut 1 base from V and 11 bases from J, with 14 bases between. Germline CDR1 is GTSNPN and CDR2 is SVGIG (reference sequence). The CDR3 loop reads CAWSGGPRGAFF. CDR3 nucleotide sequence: TGTGCCTGGAGTGGGGGCCCCCGTGGGGCTTTCTTT.

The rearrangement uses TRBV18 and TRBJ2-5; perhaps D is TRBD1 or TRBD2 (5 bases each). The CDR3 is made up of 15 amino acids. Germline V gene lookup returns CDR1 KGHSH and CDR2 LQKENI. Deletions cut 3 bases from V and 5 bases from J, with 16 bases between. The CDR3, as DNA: TGTGCCAGCTCACCGTTCGAGGGGCTCGGGGAGACCCAGTACTTC. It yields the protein CASSPFEGLGETQYF.

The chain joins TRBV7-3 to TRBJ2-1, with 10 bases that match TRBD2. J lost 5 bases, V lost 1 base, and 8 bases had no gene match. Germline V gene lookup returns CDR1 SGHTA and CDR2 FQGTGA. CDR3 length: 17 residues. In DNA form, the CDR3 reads TGTGCCAGCAGCTTAAAATTAGGACTAGCGGCTAACAATGAGCAGTTCTTC. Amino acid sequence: CASSLKLGLAANNEQFF.

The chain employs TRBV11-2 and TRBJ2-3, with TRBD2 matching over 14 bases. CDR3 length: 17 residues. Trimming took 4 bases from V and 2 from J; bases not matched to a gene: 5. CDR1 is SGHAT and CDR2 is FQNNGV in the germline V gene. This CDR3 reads CASSWGLAGAVTDTQYF. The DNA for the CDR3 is TGTGCCAGCAGCTGGGGACTAGCGGGGGCCGTCACAGATACGCAGTATTTT.

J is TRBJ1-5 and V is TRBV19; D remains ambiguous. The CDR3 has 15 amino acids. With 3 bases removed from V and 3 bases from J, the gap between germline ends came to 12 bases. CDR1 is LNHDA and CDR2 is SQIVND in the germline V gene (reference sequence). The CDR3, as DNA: TGTGCCAGTAGTATGTCCCTCATCCCCAATCAGCCCCAGCATTTT. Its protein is CASSMSLIPNQPQHF.

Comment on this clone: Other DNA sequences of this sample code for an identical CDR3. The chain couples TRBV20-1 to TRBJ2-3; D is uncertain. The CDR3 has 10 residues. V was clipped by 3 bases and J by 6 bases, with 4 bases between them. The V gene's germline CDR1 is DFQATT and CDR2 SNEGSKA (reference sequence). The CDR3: CSARVDTQYF. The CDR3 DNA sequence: TGCAGTGCTAGGGTGGATACGCAGTATTTT.

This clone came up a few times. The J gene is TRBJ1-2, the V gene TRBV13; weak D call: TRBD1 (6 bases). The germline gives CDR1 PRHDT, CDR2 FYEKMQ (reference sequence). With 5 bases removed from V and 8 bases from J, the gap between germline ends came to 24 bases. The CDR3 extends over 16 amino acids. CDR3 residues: CASSRLSDLTGSGYTF. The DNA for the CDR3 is TGTGCCAGCAGCCGCCTCTCTGATCTCACAGGGAGCGGCTACACCTTC.

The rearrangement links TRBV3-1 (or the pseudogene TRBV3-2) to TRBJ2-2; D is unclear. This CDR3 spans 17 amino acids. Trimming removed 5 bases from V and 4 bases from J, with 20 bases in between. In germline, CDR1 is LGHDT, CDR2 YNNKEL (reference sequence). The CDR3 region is CASSGIGDKSLTGELFF. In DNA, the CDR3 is TGTGCCAGCAGCGGAATTGGTGACAAAAGCCTCACCGGGGAGCTGTTTTTT.

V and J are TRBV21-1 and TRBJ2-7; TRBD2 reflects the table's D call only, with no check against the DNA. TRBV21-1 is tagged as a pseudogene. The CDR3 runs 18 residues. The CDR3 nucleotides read TGTGCCAGCAGGGATTCGGGGCCAGCTATCGCGGGAGTCAACGAGCAGTACTTC. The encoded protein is CASRDSGPAIAGVNEQYF.

The CDR3: CASSLSFPAFF. The CDR3 DNA follows: TGTGCCAGCAGTTTATCCTTCCCAGCTTTCTTT. The rearrangement links TRBV12-3 or TRBV12-4 to TRBJ1-1; no definite D call. This CDR3 has 11 amino acids. V gave up 2 bases and J gave up 10 bases, with 8 bases separating them.

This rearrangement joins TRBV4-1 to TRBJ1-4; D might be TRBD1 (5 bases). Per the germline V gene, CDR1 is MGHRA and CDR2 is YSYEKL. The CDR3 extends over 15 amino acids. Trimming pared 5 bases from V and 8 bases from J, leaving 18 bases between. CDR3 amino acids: CASSALGSRGEKLFF. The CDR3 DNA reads TGCGCCAGCAGCGCCTTAGGGTCTCGGGGCGAAAAACTGTTTTTT.

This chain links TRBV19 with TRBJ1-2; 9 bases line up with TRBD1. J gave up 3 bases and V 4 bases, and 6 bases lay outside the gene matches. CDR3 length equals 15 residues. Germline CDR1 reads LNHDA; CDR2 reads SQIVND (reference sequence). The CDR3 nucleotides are TGTGCCAGTAGTACTACAGGGGGCGCAGACTATGGCTACACCTTC. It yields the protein CASSTTGGADYGYTF. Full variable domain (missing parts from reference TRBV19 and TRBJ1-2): DGGITQSPKYLFRKEGQNVTLSCEQNLNHDAMYWYRQDPGQGLRLIYYSQIVNDFQKGDIAEGYSVSREKKESFPLTVTSAQKNPTAFYLCASSTTGGADYGYTFGSGTRLTVV.

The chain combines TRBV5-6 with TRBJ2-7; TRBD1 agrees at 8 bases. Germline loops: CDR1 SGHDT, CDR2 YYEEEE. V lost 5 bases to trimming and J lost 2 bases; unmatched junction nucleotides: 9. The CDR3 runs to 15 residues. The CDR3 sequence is CASRPRQGMAYEQYF. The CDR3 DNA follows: TGTGCCAGCAGGCCTAGACAGGGGATGGCCTACGAGCAGTACTTC.

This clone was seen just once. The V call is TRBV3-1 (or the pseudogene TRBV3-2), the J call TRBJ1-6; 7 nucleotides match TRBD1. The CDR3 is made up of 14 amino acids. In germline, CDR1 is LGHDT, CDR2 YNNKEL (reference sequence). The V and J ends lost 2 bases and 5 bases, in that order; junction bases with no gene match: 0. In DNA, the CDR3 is TGTGCCAGCAGCCAAACAGGGGATAATTCACCCCTCCACTTT. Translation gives CASSQTGDNSPLHF.

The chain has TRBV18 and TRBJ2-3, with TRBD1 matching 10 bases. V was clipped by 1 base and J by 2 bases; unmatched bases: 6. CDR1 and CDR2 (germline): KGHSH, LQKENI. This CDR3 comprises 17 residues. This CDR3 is CASSPQGDRGDTDTQYF. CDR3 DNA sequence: TGTGCCAGCTCACCACAGGGGGACAGGGGTGACACAGATACGCAGTATTTT.

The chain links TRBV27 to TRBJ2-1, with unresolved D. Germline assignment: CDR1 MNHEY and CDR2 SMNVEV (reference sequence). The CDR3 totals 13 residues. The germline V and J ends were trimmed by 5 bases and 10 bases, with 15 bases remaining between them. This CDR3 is CASSLKPVKEQFF. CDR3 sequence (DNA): TGTGCCAGCAGTCTCAAACCTGTCAAGGAGCAGTTCTTC.

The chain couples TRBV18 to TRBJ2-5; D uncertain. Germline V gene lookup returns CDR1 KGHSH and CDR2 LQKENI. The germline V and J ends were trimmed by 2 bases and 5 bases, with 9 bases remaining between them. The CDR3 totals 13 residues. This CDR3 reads CASSPVGMETQYF. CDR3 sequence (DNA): TGTGCCAGCTCACCAGTGGGAATGGAGACCCAGTACTTC.

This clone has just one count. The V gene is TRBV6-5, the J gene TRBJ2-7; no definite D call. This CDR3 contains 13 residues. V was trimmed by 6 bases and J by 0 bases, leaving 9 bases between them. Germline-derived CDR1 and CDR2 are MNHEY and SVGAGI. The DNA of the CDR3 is TGTGCCAGCAGGCACGAGAACTCCTACGAGCAGTACTTC. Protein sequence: CASRHENSYEQYF.

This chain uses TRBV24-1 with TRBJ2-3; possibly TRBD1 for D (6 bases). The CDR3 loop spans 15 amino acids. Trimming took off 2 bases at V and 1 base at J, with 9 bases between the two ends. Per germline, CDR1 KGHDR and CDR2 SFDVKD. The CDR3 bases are TGTGCCACCAGTGATTGGGGACACCGCACAGATACGCAGTATTTT. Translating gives CATSDWGHRTDTQYF.

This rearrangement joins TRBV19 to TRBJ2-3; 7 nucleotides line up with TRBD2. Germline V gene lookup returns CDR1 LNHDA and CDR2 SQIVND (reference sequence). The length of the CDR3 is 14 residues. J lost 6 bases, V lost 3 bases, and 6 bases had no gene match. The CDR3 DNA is TGTGCCAGTAGTATCACGGGAGGTGGGGATACGCAGTATTTT. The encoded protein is CASSITGGGDTQYF.

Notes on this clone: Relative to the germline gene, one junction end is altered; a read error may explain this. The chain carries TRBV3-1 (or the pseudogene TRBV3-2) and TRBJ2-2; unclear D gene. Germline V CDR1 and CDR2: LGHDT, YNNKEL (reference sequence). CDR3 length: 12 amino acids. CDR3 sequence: CASSQDQYFYSF. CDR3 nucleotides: TGTGCCAGCAGCCAAGATCAGTACTTCTACTCTTTT.

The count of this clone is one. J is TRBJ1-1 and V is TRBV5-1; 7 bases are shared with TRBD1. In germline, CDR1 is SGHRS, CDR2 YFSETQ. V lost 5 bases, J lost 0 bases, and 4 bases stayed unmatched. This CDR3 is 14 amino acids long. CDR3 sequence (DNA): TGCGCCAGCAGTCTTGACAGGGTGAACACTGAAGCTTTCTTT. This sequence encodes CASSLDRVNTEAFF.

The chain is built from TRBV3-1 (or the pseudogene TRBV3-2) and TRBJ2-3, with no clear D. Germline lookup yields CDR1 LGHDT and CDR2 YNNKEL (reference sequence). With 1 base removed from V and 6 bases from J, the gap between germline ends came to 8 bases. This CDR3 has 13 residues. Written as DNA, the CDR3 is TGTGCCAGCAGCCAAGCCGTAGGTGATACGCAGTATTTT. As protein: CASSQAVGDTQYF.

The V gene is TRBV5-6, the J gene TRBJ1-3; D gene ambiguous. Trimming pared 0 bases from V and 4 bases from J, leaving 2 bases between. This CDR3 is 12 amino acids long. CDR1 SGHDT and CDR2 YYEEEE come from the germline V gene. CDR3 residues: CASSLAGNTIYF. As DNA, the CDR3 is TGTGCCAGCAGCTTGGCAGGAAACACCATATATTTT.